The sample holds many counts of the clone carrying this T cell receptor beta chain. What it recognizes is unknown. This CDR3 is built from 14 residues. V gave up 3 bases and J gave up 0 bases; unmatched junction bases: 5. Germline V gene data show CDR1 as DFQATT and CDR2 as SNEGSKA (reference sequence). These data are taken from a study of T cells after yellow fever vaccination. Study context: Preparation of the low-cell-number fractions used SMART-Seq v4 Ultra Low Input.

Whole-study findings and limits: Most primary-vaccination clones reappeared after the booster (about 95% CD4, about 88% CD8).

UMIs were added to TCR cDNA along with a universal primer site when it was made by 5'RACE template switching. TCRdb called the 5' RACE reads again in MiXCR, with one record for every CDR3 protein. Of 450,000 to 600,000 distinct CDR3 sequences detected, roughly 13% appear once; the ten largest clones hold 11% to 15%. The chain recombines TRBV20-1 with TRBJ2-7; 7 nucleotides align to TRBD2. Here the sequenced sample was PBMCs, taken on the day of the yellow fever booster vaccination. This sequence was found in a young man who received the YFV17D yellow fever vaccine. CDR3 residues: CSASGAGPSYEQYF. In DNA form, the CDR3 reads TGCAGTGCTAGCGGAGCGGGGCCCTCCTACGAGCAGTACTTC.